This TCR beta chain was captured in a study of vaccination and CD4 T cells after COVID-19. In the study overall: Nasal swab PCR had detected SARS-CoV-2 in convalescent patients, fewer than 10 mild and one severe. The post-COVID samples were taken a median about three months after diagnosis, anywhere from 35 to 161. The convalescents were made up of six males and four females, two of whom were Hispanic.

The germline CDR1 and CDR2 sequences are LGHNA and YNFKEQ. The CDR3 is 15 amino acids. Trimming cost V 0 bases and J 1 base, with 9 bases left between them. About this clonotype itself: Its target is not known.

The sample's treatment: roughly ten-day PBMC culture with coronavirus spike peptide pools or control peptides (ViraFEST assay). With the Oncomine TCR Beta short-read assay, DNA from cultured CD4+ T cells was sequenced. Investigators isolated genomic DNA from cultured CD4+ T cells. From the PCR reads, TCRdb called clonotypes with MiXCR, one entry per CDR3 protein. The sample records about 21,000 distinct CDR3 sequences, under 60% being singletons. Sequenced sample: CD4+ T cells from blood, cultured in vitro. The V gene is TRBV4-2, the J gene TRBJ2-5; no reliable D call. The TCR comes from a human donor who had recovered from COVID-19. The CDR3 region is CASSQDRPGQETQYF. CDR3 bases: TGTGCCAGCAGCCAAGATAGGCCGGGCCAAGAGACCCAGTACTTC.